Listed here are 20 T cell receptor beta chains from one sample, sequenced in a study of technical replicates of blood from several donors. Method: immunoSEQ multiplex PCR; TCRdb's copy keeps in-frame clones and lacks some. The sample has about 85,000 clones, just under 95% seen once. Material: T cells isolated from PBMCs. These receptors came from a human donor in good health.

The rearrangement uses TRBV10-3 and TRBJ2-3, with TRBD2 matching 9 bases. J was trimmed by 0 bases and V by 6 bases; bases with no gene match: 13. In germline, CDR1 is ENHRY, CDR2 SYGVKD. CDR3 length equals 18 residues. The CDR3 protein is CAIRTSAGGPGSTDTQYF. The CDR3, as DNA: TGTGCCATCAGAACCTCCGCGGGAGGGCCGGGCAGCACAGATACGCAGTATTTT.

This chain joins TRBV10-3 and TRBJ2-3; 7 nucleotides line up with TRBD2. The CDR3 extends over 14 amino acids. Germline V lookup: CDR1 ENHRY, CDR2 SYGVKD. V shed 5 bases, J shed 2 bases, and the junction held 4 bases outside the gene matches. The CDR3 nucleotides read TGTGCCATCAGTCTAGCGGAGGACACAGATACGCAGTATTTT. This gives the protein CAISLAEDTDTQYF.

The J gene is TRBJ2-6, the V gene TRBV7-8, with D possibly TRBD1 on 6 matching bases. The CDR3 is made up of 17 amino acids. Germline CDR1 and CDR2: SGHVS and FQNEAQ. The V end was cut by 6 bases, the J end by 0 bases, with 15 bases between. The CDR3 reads CASRRGQISSGANVLTF. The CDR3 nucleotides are TGTGCCAGCAGGAGGGGACAAATTAGCTCTGGGGCCAACGTCCTGACTTTC.

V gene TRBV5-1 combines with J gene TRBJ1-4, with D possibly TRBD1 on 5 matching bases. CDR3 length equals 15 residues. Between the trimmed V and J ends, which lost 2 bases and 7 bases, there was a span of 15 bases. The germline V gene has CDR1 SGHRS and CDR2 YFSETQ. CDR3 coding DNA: TGCGCCAGCAGCTTACTGGGGCAGTCGGGTGAAAAACTGTTTTTT. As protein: CASSLLGQSGEKLFF.

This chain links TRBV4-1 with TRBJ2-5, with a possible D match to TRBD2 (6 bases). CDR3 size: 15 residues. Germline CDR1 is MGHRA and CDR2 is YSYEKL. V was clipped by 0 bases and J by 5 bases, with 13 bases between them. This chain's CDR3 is CASSQDVAGRETQYF. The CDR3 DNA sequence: TGCGCCAGCAGCCAAGATGTCGCAGGGAGGGAGACCCAGTACTTC.

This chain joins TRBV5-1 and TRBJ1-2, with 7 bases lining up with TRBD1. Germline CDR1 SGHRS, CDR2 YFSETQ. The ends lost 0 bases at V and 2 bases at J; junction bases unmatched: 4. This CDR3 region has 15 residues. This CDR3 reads CASSLGQGGNYGYTF. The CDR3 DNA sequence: TGCGCCAGCAGCTTGGGACAGGGTGGGAACTATGGCTACACCTTC.

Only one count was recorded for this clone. The CDR3 spells CAWLRDNEQFF. The CDR3, as DNA: TGTGCCTGGCTCAGGGACAATGAGCAGTTCTTC. This chain connects TRBV30 to TRBJ2-1; possibly TRBD1 for D (5 bases). Germline lookup yields CDR1 GTSNPN and CDR2 SVGIG (reference sequence). The CDR3 is made up of 11 amino acids. Trimming took 5 bases from V and 5 from J, leaving 7 bases between them.

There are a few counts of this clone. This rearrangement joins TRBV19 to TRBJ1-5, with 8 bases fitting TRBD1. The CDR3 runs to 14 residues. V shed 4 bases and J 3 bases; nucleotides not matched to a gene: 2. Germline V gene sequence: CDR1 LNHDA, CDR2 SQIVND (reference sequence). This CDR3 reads CASSKTGVNQPQHF. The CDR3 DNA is TGTGCCAGTAGTAAGACAGGGGTCAATCAGCCCCAGCATTTT.

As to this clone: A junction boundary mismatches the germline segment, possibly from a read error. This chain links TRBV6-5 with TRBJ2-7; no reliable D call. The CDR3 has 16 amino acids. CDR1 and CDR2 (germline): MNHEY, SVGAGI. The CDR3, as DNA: TGTGCCAGCAGTTACTCGATCCAAAAAAGCTCCTACGGGCAGTACTTC. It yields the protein CASSYSIQKSSYGQYF.

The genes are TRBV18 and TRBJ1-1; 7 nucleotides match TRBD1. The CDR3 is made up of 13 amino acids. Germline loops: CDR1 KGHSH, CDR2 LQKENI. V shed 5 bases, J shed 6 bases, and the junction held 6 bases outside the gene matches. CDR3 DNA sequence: TGTGCCAGCTCATCCTGGACAGGCCCTGAAGCTTTCTTT. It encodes CASSSWTGPEAFF.

DNA of the CDR3: TGTGCCAGCAGCTTAAGTAGCACGAACACCGGGGAGCTGTTTTTT. This sequence encodes CASSLSSTNTGELFF. This chain connects TRBV7-3 to TRBJ2-2; no clear D gene. Trimming removed 1 base at V and 0 bases at J, with 6 bases between. There are 15 residues in the CDR3. The germline V gene encodes CDR1 SGHTA and CDR2 FQGTGA.

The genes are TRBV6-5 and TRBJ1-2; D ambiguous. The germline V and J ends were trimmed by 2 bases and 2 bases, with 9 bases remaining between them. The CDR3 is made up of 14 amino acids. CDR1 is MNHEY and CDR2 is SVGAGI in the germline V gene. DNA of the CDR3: TGTGCCAGCAGTTACCGAGGCGGCAACTATGGCTACACCTTC. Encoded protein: CASSYRGGNYGYTF.

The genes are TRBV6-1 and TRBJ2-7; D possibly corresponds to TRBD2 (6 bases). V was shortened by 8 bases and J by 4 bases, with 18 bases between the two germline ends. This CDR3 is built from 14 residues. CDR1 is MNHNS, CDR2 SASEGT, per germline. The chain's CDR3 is CASRSPGRLYEQYF. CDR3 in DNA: TGTGCCAGCCGTAGTCCAGGGAGGTTGTACGAGCAGTACTTC.

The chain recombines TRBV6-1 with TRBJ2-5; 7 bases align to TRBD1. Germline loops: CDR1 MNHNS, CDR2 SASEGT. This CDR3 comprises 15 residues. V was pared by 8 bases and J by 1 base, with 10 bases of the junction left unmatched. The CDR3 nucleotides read TGTGCCAGCTGCCGGGACAGCTATCTCCAAGAGACCCAGTACTTC. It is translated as CASCRDSYLQETQYF.

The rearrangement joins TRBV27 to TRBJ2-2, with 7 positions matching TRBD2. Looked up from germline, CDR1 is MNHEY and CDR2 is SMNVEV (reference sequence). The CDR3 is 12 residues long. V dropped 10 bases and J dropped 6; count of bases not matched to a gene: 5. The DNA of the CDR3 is TGTGCCACAAGCACTAGCGCCGGGGAGCTGTTTTTT. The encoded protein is CATSTSAGELFF.

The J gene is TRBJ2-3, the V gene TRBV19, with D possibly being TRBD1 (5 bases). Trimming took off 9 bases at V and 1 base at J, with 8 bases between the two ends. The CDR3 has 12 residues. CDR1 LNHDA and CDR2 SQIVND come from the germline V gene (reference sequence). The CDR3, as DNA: TGTGCCAGCCTCAGGGGCACAGATACGCAGTATTTT. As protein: CASLRGTDTQYF.

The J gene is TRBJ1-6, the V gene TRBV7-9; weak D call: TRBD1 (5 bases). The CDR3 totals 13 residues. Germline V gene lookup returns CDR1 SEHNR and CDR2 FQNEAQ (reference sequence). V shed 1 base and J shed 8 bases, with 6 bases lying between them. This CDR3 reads CASSLEGDSPLHF. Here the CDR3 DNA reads TGTGCCAGCAGCTTAGAAGGGGATTCACCCCTCCACTTT.

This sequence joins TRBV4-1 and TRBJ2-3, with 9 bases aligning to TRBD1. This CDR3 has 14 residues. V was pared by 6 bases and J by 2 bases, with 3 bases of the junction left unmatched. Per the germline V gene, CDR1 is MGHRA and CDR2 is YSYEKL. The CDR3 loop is CASRDRGNTDTQYF. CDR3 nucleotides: TGCGCCAGCAGAGACAGGGGGAACACAGATACGCAGTATTTT.

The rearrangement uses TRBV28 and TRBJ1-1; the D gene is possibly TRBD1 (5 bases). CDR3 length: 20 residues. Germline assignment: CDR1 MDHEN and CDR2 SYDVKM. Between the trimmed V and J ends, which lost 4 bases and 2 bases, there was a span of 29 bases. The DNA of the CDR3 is TGTGCCAGCAGTTCTCCCACCCGGGGGGTAACACTGAAGAGTAACACTGAAGCTTTCTTT. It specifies CASSSPTRGVTLKSNTEAFF.

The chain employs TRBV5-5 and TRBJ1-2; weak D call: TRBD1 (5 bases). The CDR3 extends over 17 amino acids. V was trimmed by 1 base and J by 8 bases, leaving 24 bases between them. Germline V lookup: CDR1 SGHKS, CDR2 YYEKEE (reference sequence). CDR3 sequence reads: CASSLYLGGTDLHGYTF. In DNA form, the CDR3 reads TGTGCCAGCAGCTTGTATCTGGGGGGTACGGATCTACACGGCTACACCTTC.